These 24 T cell receptor beta chains came from one sample sequenced in a study of blood T cell repertoires in COVID-19. Assay used: immunoSEQ multiplex PCR; TCRdb lists only in-frame clones, some missing. This sample yields around 150,000 clones, of which approximately 91% are seen a single time; about 2% belongs to the top ten. Sequenced: peripheral blood. All receptors derive from a man aged 18-30 years with acute or convalescent COVID-19.

V gene TRBV25-1 combines with J gene TRBJ1-4; TRBD1 matches at 7 bases. Germline trimming cut 4 bases from V and 3 bases from J; bases unmatched to any gene: 8. Germline V lookup: CDR1 MGHDK, CDR2 SYGVNS. The CDR3 length is 16 residues. The CDR3 region has the DNA TGTGCCAGCAGTGGGCTCCGACAGGGTCCTAATGAAAAACTGTTTTTT. This encodes CASSGLRQGPNEKLFF. Together with reference TRBV25-1 and TRBJ1-4, the CDR3 gives the full variable domain: EADIYQTPRYLVIGTGKKITLECSQTMGHDKMYWYQQDPGMELHLIHYSYGVNSTEKGDLSSESTVSRIRTEHFPLTLESARPSHTSQYLCASSGLRQGPNEKLFFGSGTQLSVL.

This chain uses TRBV5-8 with TRBJ1-2, with D uncertain. The CDR3 loop spans 10 amino acids. CDR1 SGHTS and CDR2 YDEGEE come from the germline V gene. V lost 4 bases, J lost 4 bases, and 2 bases lay in between. CDR3 DNA sequence: TGTGCCAGCAGCCGCTATGGCTACACCTTC. Its protein product is CASSRYGYTF.

V usage is TRBV15 and J usage is TRBJ1-1, with a possible D match to TRBD1 (6 bases). The CDR3 spans 15 residues. Germline V gives CDR1 LNHNV, CDR2 YYDKDF (reference sequence). V was pared by 5 bases and J by 1 base, with 14 bases between. The CDR3 protein is CATSPRGGWNTEAFF. DNA for the CDR3: TGTGCCACCAGCCCTAGGGGGGGGTGGAACACTGAAGCTTTCTTT. Drawing the rest from reference TRBV15 and TRBJ1-1, the complete variable domain is DAMVIQNPRYQVTQFGKPVTLSCSQTLNHNVMYWYQQKSSQAPKLLFHYYDKDFNNEADTPDNFQSRRPNTSFCFLDIRSPGLGDTAMYLCATSPRGGWNTEAFFGQGTRLTVV.

The rearrangement joins TRBV3-1 (or the pseudogene TRBV3-2) to TRBJ1-3, with unresolved D. The CDR3 is made up of 17 amino acids. Per germline, CDR1 LGHDT and CDR2 YNNKEL (reference sequence). V lost 1 base and J 4 bases, leaving 17 bases between the germline ends. The CDR3 sequence is CASSQVGGGRQGNTIYF. As DNA, the CDR3 is TGTGCCAGCAGCCAAGTAGGAGGTGGCCGGCAGGGAAACACCATATATTTT.

This chain joins TRBV7-2 and TRBJ2-7, with TRBD1 identical over 7 bases. After removal of 5 bases from V and 1 base from J, the junction contained 8 bases not matched to a gene. CDR3 size: 15 residues. Germline CDR1 and CDR2: SGHTA and FQGNSA. CDR3 sequence reads: CASSRRQGESYEQYF. For the CDR3, the DNA is TGTGCCAGCAGCAGACGGCAGGGGGAGTCCTACGAGCAGTACTTC.

This chain links TRBV29-1 with TRBJ1-5; 7 nucleotides align to TRBD1. The length of the CDR3 is 15 residues. Germline V CDR1 and CDR2: SQVTM, ANQGSEA. J lost 8 bases, V lost 4 bases, and 14 bases had no gene match. Here the CDR3 DNA reads TGCAGCGTTGTGGTCCCGGGACAGCCTCGGGAGCCCCAGCATTTT. Protein sequence: CSVVVPGQPREPQHF.

This sequence joins TRBV7-9 and TRBJ2-1, with D perhaps TRBD2 (6 bases). Trimming pared 5 bases from V and 10 bases from J, leaving 15 bases between. CDR3 size: 13 residues. Germline V gene lookup returns CDR1 SEHNR and CDR2 FQNEAQ (reference sequence). The CDR3 DNA follows: TGTGCCAGCAGCCCCCGGGGGTCTTGGGAGCAGTTCTTC. Translating gives CASSPRGSWEQFF.

This clone has only one observation. The chain is built from TRBV19 and TRBJ1-5; D gene unclear. Per germline, CDR1 LNHDA and CDR2 SQIVND (reference sequence). This CDR3 region has 14 residues. Trimming shortened V by 7 bases and J by 6 bases, and 16 bases separated the two germline ends. As DNA, the CDR3 is TGTGCCAGTAAAAAGGGAGGCATCGGTCAGCCCCAGCATTTT. It encodes CASKKGGIGQPQHF.

The chain has TRBV24-1 and TRBJ2-2, with 9 bases lining up with TRBD1. Looked up from germline, CDR1 is KGHDR and CDR2 is SFDVKD. The V gene end was trimmed by 3 bases and the J gene end by 6 bases; junction bases not matched to a gene: 10. The CDR3 has 17 amino acids. As DNA, the CDR3 is TGTGCCACCAGTGATCCCCCGGGACAGGGTCTCCCCGGGGAGCTGTTTTTT. Its protein is CATSDPPGQGLPGELFF.

The genes are TRBV5-1 and TRBJ1-1; D possibly corresponds to TRBD1 (6 bases). The V gene lost 4 bases and the J gene lost 1 base, with 11 bases spanning the gap. Germline lookup yields CDR1 SGHRS and CDR2 YFSETQ. The CDR3 spans 14 residues. DNA for the CDR3: TGCGCCAGCAGCCCGGGGACACCGAACACTGAAGCTTTCTTT. Protein product: CASSPGTPNTEAFF.

The gene calls are TRBV24-1 and TRBJ1-5, with D possibly matching TRBD1 (5 bases). The CDR3 spans 14 residues. Trimming shortened V by 3 bases and J by 5 bases, and 10 bases separated the two germline ends. Germline V lookup: CDR1 KGHDR, CDR2 SFDVKD. In DNA form, the CDR3 reads TGTGCCACCAGTGATCCGACAGTGGATCAGCCCCAGCATTTT. It translates to CATSDPTVDQPQHF.

This clone was counted only a few times. The sample holds other DNA sequences that translate to the same CDR3. The V call is TRBV6-5, the J call TRBJ1-3; tentatively, D is TRBD1 (6 bases). V was cut by 6 bases and J by 0 bases, with 6 bases left in between. CDR1 is MNHEY and CDR2 is SVGAGI in the germline V gene. The CDR3 is 13 amino acids. The CDR3 reads CASRDSSGNTIYF. The CDR3 DNA follows: TGTGCCAGCAGGGACAGCTCTGGAAACACCATATATTTT.

The CDR3 region has the DNA TGTGCCAGCACCAAGCACAGGGATAATTCACCCCTCCACTTT. It encodes CASTKHRDNSPLHF. The chain joins TRBV9 to TRBJ1-6, with D possibly TRBD1 on 6 matching bases. Germline V gene data show CDR1 as SGDLS and CDR2 as YYNGEE. The CDR3 consists of 14 residues. The V gene lost 6 bases and the J gene lost 5 bases, with 12 bases spanning the gap.

The chain is built from TRBV5-1 and TRBJ1-2; 9 bases are shared with TRBD1. V trimming: 3 bases; J trimming: 7 bases; junction bases outside the gene matches: 16. CDR1 and CDR2 (germline): SGHRS, YFSETQ. This CDR3 comprises 17 residues. The CDR3 DNA reads as TGCGCCAGCAGCTCCGGAGGGAACACAGGGGGCGGTGGTGGCTACACCTTC. This sequence encodes CASSSGGNTGGGGGYTF.

The chain uses TRBV5-8 and TRBJ2-3; D possibly corresponds to TRBD2 (6 bases). Per the germline V gene, CDR1 is SGHTS and CDR2 is YDEGEE. The ends were cut back, 2 bases at V and 1 base at J, with 11 bases in the middle. This CDR3 contains 15 residues. CDR3 residues: CASSFRDWGTDTQYF. For the CDR3, the DNA is TGTGCCAGCAGCTTTCGGGACTGGGGCACAGATACGCAGTATTTT.

The rearrangement links TRBV11-2 to TRBJ2-3, with 8 bases matching TRBD2. With 5 bases clipped from V and 2 bases from J, the junction kept 12 bases outside the gene matches. This CDR3 spans 17 amino acids. The germline gives CDR1 SGHAT, CDR2 FQNNGV. The CDR3 reads CASSTQAAGVPTDTQYF. CDR3 nucleotide sequence: TGTGCCAGCAGCACCCAAGCAGCGGGAGTGCCCACAGATACGCAGTATTTT.

Of note for this clone: The sample contains more than one DNA sequence encoding this CDR3. V is TRBV19 and J is TRBJ1-1; possible D gene TRBD1, 6 bases. The CDR3 length is 14 residues. The germline V gene has CDR1 LNHDA and CDR2 SQIVND (reference sequence). Trimming shortened V by 5 bases and J by 0 bases, and 10 bases separated the two germline ends. For the CDR3, the DNA is TGTGCCAGTAGTTCCGGACAGCTGAACACTGAAGCTTTCTTT. As protein: CASSSGQLNTEAFF.

The V and J genes are TRBV3-1 (or the pseudogene TRBV3-2) and TRBJ1-6; 9 bases line up with TRBD1. CDR3 length equals 16 residues. The junction had 3 bases not matched to a gene; V was cut back by 0 bases and J by 6 bases. Per the germline V gene, CDR1 is LGHDT and CDR2 is YNNKEL (reference sequence). The CDR3 DNA follows: TGTGCCAGCAGCCAAGAAGGGGGACAGGGTAATTCACCCCTCCACTTT. It is translated as CASSQEGGQGNSPLHF.

The rearrangement links TRBV7-2 to TRBJ1-1; TRBD1 matches 7 bases. Trimming at V came to 4 bases and at J to 3 bases, leaving 8 bases not matched to a gene. CDR1 SGHTA and CDR2 FQGNSA come from the germline V gene. CDR3 length: 15 amino acids. CDR3 coding DNA: TGTGCCAGCAGCTCCGTCGACAGGGTGTACACTGAAGCTTTCTTT. As protein: CASSSVDRVYTEAFF.

This chain joins TRBV27 and TRBJ2-1; TRBD2 matches 10 bases. This CDR3 comprises 21 residues. Per the germline V gene, CDR1 is MNHEY and CDR2 is SMNVEV (reference sequence). V lost 4 bases and J lost 3; bases outside the gene matches: 21. The CDR3 region has the DNA TGTGCCAGCAGTTCAGTGGCTGGGGCTAGCGGGAGTCTGAGGGGCTACAATGAGCAGTTCTTC. Translated: CASSSVAGASGSLRGYNEQFF.

A single count supports this clone. The chain is built from TRBV9 and TRBJ2-5, with TRBD2 matching 13 bases. The CDR3 covers 15 residues. After removal of 3 bases from V and 5 bases from J, the junction contained 4 bases not matched to a gene. Germline values: CDR1 SGDLS, CDR2 YYNGEE. CDR3 sequence: CASSGGLAGVETQYF. For the CDR3, the DNA is TGTGCCAGCAGCGGTGGACTAGCGGGGGTGGAGACCCAGTACTTC.

J is TRBJ1-6 and V is TRBV3-1 (or the pseudogene TRBV3-2); unclear D gene. The CDR3 loop spans 17 amino acids. Per germline, CDR1 LGHDT and CDR2 YNNKEL (reference sequence). Trimming stripped 0 bases from V and 6 bases from J, with 15 bases between. Here the CDR3 reads CASSQDSRQAFNSPLHF. CDR3 bases: TGTGCCAGCAGCCAAGATTCTCGCCAGGCTTTTAATTCACCCCTCCACTTT.

The chain links TRBV12-3 or TRBV12-4 to TRBJ1-2; D is unresolved. This CDR3 has 13 residues. The germline V and J ends were trimmed by 6 bases and 1 base, with 9 bases remaining between them. The CDR3 region is CASSPGRNYGYTF. CDR3 DNA: TGTGCCAGCAGCCCAGGCCGTAACTATGGCTACACCTTC.

The rearrangement links TRBV19 to TRBJ1-2, with TRBD1 matching 9 bases. CDR1 LNHDA and CDR2 SQIVND come from the germline V gene (reference sequence). The CDR3 has 14 amino acids. V trimming: 4 bases; J trimming: 3 bases; junction bases outside the gene matches: 3. The CDR3 is CASSRRTGDYGYTF. CDR3 DNA sequence: TGTGCCAGTAGTAGGAGGACAGGGGACTATGGCTACACCTTC.